This is a list of T cell receptor beta chains from one sample in a study of blood T cell repertoires in COVID-19. Some clones are missing from TCRdb's copy, which holds only in-frame ones; the method was immunoSEQ multiplex PCR. The sample records about 220,000 clones, about 79% being singletons. Sequencing used peripheral blood. The receptors come from a man aged 45-60 years with active or convalescent COVID-19. Both conserved end residues are part of each CDR3. A D gene is named only where the DNA matches it firmly. Not all rows give a size; the values are once, few, many and, for expanded clones, a class.

d_gene: TRBD2; j_gene: TRBJ2-2; abundance: -; v_gene: TRBV10-1; CDR3aa: CASSEAYCGGGTGELFF; CDR3nt: TGCGCCAGCAGTGAAGCGTACTGCGGGGGTGGGACCGGGGAGCTGTTTTTT
d_gene: TRBD1; j_gene: TRBJ1-6; abundance: -; v_gene: TRBV6-2/TRBV6-3; CDR3aa: CASSRTRTGIYNSPLHF; CDR3nt: TGTGCCAGCAGTCGCACCCGGACAGGGATCTATAATTCACCCCTCCACTTT
d_gene: -; j_gene: TRBJ1-2; abundance: -; v_gene: TRBV5-1; CDR3aa: CASSPQGNYGYTF; CDR3nt: TGCGCCAGCAGTCCACAGGGTAACTATGGCTACACCTTC
d_gene: TRBD1; j_gene: TRBJ2-5; abundance: -; v_gene: TRBV9; CDR3aa: CASSVRDRTYQETQYF; CDR3nt: TGTGCCAGCAGCGTCCGGGACAGAACGTACCAAGAGACCCAGTACTTC
d_gene: TRBD1; j_gene: TRBJ2-5; abundance: -; v_gene: TRBV18; CDR3aa: CASSPGTGRQETQYF; CDR3nt: TGTGCCAGCTCACCAGGGACAGGGCGGCAAGAGACCCAGTACTTC
d_gene: TRBD2; j_gene: TRBJ2-7; abundance: -; v_gene: TRBV5-1; CDR3aa: CASSTTSGIYEQYF; CDR3nt: TGCGCCAGCAGCACCACTAGCGGGATCTACGAGCAGTACTTC
d_gene: -; j_gene: TRBJ2-5; abundance: -; v_gene: TRBV5-6; CDR3aa: CASGLPETQYF; CDR3nt: TGTGCCAGCGGACTCCCGGAGACCCAGTACTTC
d_gene: TRBD1; j_gene: TRBJ1-4; abundance: -; v_gene: TRBV5-1; CDR3aa: CASSPHRDRGRVEEKLFF; CDR3nt: TGCGCCAGCAGCCCACACCGGGACAGGGGGCGCGTGGAGGAAAAACTGTTTTTT
d_gene: TRBD2; j_gene: TRBJ2-4; abundance: -; v_gene: TRBV2; CDR3aa: CASSPNPPGGSGNIQYF; CDR3nt: TGTGCCAGCAGTCCCAACCCGCCGGGAGGGAGCGGAAACATTCAGTACTTC
d_gene: -; j_gene: TRBJ2-2; abundance: -; v_gene: TRBV6-6; CDR3aa: CASSYPDSARTGELFF; CDR3nt: TGTGCCAGCAGTTACCCGGACAGCGCGAGAACCGGGGAGCTGTTTTTT
d_gene: -; j_gene: TRBJ2-3; abundance: -; v_gene: TRBV5-1; CDR3aa: CASSLGGTGTDTQYF; CDR3nt: TGCGCCAGCAGCTTGGGAGGGACTGGCACAGATACGCAGTATTTT
d_gene: -; j_gene: TRBJ1-4; abundance: -; v_gene: TRBV5-1; CDR3aa: CASRPRDMINEKLFF; CDR3nt: TGCGCCAGCAGACCTCGGGACATGATAAATGAAAAACTGTTTTTT
d_gene: -; j_gene: TRBJ1-6; abundance: once; v_gene: TRBV7-8; CDR3aa: CASSLVDIRNSPLHF; CDR3nt: TGTGCCAGCAGCTTAGTCGACATTAGGAATTCACCCCTCCACTTT
d_gene: TRBD1; j_gene: TRBJ2-5; abundance: -; v_gene: TRBV7-2; CDR3aa: CASSRGQQETQYF; CDR3nt: TGTGCCAGCAGCCGGGGACAGCAAGAGACCCAGTACTTC
d_gene: -; j_gene: TRBJ2-1; abundance: -; v_gene: TRBV30; CDR3aa: CAWSIAGYNEQFF; CDR3nt: TGTGCCTGGAGCATTGCGGGATACAATGAGCAGTTCTTC
d_gene: -; j_gene: TRBJ2-1; abundance: -; v_gene: TRBV21-1; CDR3aa: CASSKVGDRGKNRQFF; CDR3nt: TGTGCCAGCAGCAAAGTGGGGGACAGGGGGAAGAACCGGCAGTTCTTC